This TCR beta chain was retrieved from a study of blood T cell repertoires in COVID-19. Study-wide context: From the United States, Italy and Spain came samples of acute and convalescent COVID-19.

Clones were sequenced by immunoSEQ multiplex PCR, and TCRdb holds only the in-frame ones, with some missing. The sample has approximately 160,000 clones, approximately 75% seen once. Germline-derived CDR1 and CDR2 are MNHEY and SVGAGI. This CDR3 has 16 amino acids. J gave up 1 base and V 0 bases, and 3 bases lay outside the gene matches. The sequenced material came from peripheral blood. This rearrangement joins TRBV6-5 to TRBJ1-3; 7 nucleotides align to TRBD1. This TCR was recovered from a human donor in a cohort sampled during active COVID-19. CDR3 coding DNA: TGTGCCAGCAGTTACTCCGGGACAGAGTCTGGAAACACCATATATTTT. Its translation is CASSYSGTESGNTIYF.